The 19 T cell receptor beta chains listed next were all sequenced from one sample in a study of T cell responses to AZD1222 COVID-19 vaccine. TCRdb's copy holds only in-frame clones and misses some; the assay was immunoSEQ multiplex PCR. The sample consists of around 84,000 clones, over 75% of them appearing once. This sample comprised peripheral blood, obtained on day 0 of AZD1222 vaccination. Receptor source: an adult in good health.

V gene TRBV28 combines with J gene TRBJ1-4; the match to TRBD1 covers 9 bases. The CDR3 is made up of 14 amino acids. The junction had 4 bases not matched to a gene; V was cut back by 5 bases and J by 6 bases. CDR1 and CDR2 from the germline V gene are MDHEN and SYDVKM. CDR3 sequence: CASSGTGNYEKLFF. CDR3 sequence (DNA): TGTGCCAGCAGTGGGACAGGGAACTATGAAAAACTGTTTTTT.

The V call is TRBV7-9, the J call TRBJ2-3; 7 positions agree with TRBD1. Trimming took 6 bases from V and 1 from J; bases not matched to a gene: 4. Germline V gene data show CDR1 as SEHNR and CDR2 as FQNEAQ (reference sequence). This CDR3 has 14 amino acids. Here the CDR3 reads CASRVGQGTDTQYF. The CDR3 bases are TGTGCCAGCAGAGTCGGACAGGGCACAGATACGCAGTATTTT.

The V gene is TRBV28, the J gene TRBJ2-1, with 13 bases fitting TRBD2. This CDR3 spans 18 amino acids. Germline assignment: CDR1 MDHEN and CDR2 SYDVKM. V lost 8 bases and J lost 0; bases outside the gene matches: 10. The CDR3 sequence: CASHGTSGAPSSYNEQFF. The DNA for the CDR3 is TGTGCCAGCCACGGGACTAGCGGGGCGCCTAGCTCCTACAATGAGCAGTTCTTC.

The chain carries TRBV5-1 and TRBJ1-6, with 9 nucleotides matching TRBD1. This CDR3 is built from 14 residues. Germline lookup yields CDR1 SGHRS and CDR2 YFSETQ. Unmatched junction bases numbered 2, after V lost 4 bases and J lost 6 bases. The CDR3 sequence is CASSTDRGNSPLHF. CDR3 nucleotides: TGCGCCAGCAGCACGGACAGGGGTAATTCACCCCTCCACTTT.

The chain joins TRBV5-1 to TRBJ1-5; D uncertain. V lost 1 base and J lost 5, with 10 bases in between. Per the germline V gene, CDR1 is SGHRS and CDR2 is YFSETQ. This CDR3 contains 14 residues. CDR3 sequence reads: CASSLLGGDQPQHF. CDR3 coding DNA: TGCGCCAGCAGCTTGTTGGGCGGGGATCAGCCCCAGCATTTT.

V usage is TRBV24-1 and J usage is TRBJ2-3; 10 bases line up with TRBD2. This CDR3 spans 16 amino acids. Germline trimming cut 4 bases from V and 1 base from J; bases unmatched to any gene: 4. Germline-derived CDR1 and CDR2 are KGHDR and SFDVKD. This CDR3 is CATSDPGTSGTDTQYF. The CDR3 nucleotides are TGTGCCACCAGTGACCCGGGGACTAGCGGCACAGATACGCAGTATTTT.

In DNA form, the CDR3 reads TGTGCCAGCAGAGACACTGCTAGCTCTGGAAACACCATATATTTT. It is translated as CASRDTASSGNTIYF. The genes are TRBV2 and TRBJ1-3; no definite D call. Trimming stripped 6 bases from V and 0 bases from J, with 12 bases between. CDR1 and CDR2 from the germline V gene are SNHLY and FYNNEI. The CDR3 consists of 15 residues. Based on the CDR3 plus reference TRBV2 and TRBJ1-3, the full variable domain is EPEVTQTPSHQVTQMGQEVILRCVPISNHLYFYWYRQILGQKVEFLVSFYNNEISEKSEIFDDQFSVERPDGSNFTLKIRSTKLEDSAMYFCASRDTASSGNTIYFGEGSWLTVV.

V usage is TRBV6-2 or TRBV6-3 and J usage is TRBJ2-2, with 12 bases that match TRBD2. Trimming took 6 bases from V and 0 from J; bases not matched to a gene: 2. This CDR3 has 16 residues. Germline V gives CDR1 MNHEY, CDR2 SVGEGT. CDR3 region: CASSWTSGTNTGELFF. In DNA, the CDR3 is TGTGCCAGCAGCTGGACTAGCGGGACGAACACCGGGGAGCTGTTTTTT.

V and J are TRBV28 and TRBJ2-3, with 9 bases identical to TRBD2. CDR1 and CDR2 (germline): MDHEN, SYDVKM. V was clipped by 6 bases and J by 2 bases; unmatched bases: 15. This CDR3 region has 18 residues. The CDR3: CASSLRGVSGSLTDTQYF. The CDR3 bases are TGTGCCAGCAGCCTTCGGGGGGTTAGCGGGAGTCTCACAGATACGCAGTATTTT.

As for this clone: A junction boundary mismatches the germline segment, possibly from a read error. The genes are TRBV7-7 and TRBJ2-7; D possibly corresponds to TRBD2 (6 bases). Germline CDR1 SSHAT, CDR2 FNYEAQ (reference sequence). CDR3 length equals 13 residues. CDR3 DNA: TGTGCTAGCAGCTTAGCGGAACAATACGAGCAGTACTTC. Protein: CASSLAEQYEQYF.

This chain joins TRBV10-1 and TRBJ2-7; no firm D call. The V gene's germline CDR1 is WNHNN and CDR2 SYGVQD (reference sequence). The CDR3 consists of 13 residues. The ends were cut back, 0 bases at V and 3 bases at J, with 6 bases in the middle. The CDR3 spells CASSESPGYEQYF. In nucleotides, the CDR3 is TGCGCCAGCAGTGAGTCTCCGGGCTACGAGCAGTACTTC.

The chain carries TRBV28 and TRBJ1-2, with 7 bases identical to TRBD1. V dropped 3 bases and J dropped 4; count of bases not matched to a gene: 5. Looked up from germline, CDR1 is MDHEN and CDR2 is SYDVKM. CDR3 length: 14 amino acids. Here the CDR3 reads CASSFWTGAYGYTF. The CDR3 DNA is TGTGCCAGCAGTTTCTGGACAGGCGCCTATGGCTACACCTTC.

The V call is TRBV4-3, the J call TRBJ2-7; maybe TRBD2 (6 bases). Germline assignment: CDR1 LGHNA and CDR2 YSLEER. The V gene lost 0 bases and the J gene lost 0 bases, with 12 bases spanning the gap. The CDR3 sequence is 16 residues long. This chain's CDR3 is CASSQDRGLLSYEQYF. DNA for the CDR3: TGCGCCAGCAGCCAAGATAGGGGACTTCTCTCCTACGAGCAGTACTTC.

This clone was detected only once. This chain uses TRBV19 with TRBJ1-6, with 8 positions matching TRBD1. The V gene's germline CDR1 is LNHDA and CDR2 SQIVND (reference sequence). After removal of 8 bases from V and 10 bases from J, the junction contained 7 bases not matched to a gene. CDR3 length: 13 amino acids. CDR3 sequence reads: CASGQGTSSPLHF. The CDR3 nucleotides are TGTGCCAGTGGACAGGGAACTAGCTCACCCCTCCACTTT. The full variable domain, completed using reference TRBV19 and TRBJ1-6, is DGGITQSPKYLFRKEGQNVTLSCEQNLNHDAMYWYRQDPGQGLRLIYYSQIVNDFQKGDIAEGYSVSREKKESFPLTVTSAQKNPTAFYLCASGQGTSSPLHFGNGTRLTVT.

The J gene is TRBJ2-1, the V gene TRBV5-1; weak D call: TRBD2 (6 bases). The CDR3 length is 15 residues. Germline lookup yields CDR1 SGHRS and CDR2 YFSETQ. V lost 1 base and J 5 bases, leaving 13 bases between the germline ends. The chain's CDR3 is CASSLRLGVDNEQFF. In DNA form, the CDR3 reads TGCGCCAGCAGCTTGAGACTAGGGGTAGACAATGAGCAGTTCTTC.

The chain has TRBV5-1 and TRBJ2-2; the match to TRBD2 covers 8 bases. The CDR3 is 14 residues long. Germline V gives CDR1 SGHRS, CDR2 YFSETQ. V lost 4 bases, J lost 6 bases, and 5 bases stayed unmatched. This CDR3 reads CASSRGLDAGELFF. CDR3 nucleotides: TGCGCCAGCAGCCGGGGACTAGATGCCGGGGAGCTGTTTTTT. Filled out from reference TRBV5-1 and TRBJ2-2, the complete variable domain reads KAGVTQTPRYLIKTRGQQVTLSCSPISGHRSVSWYQQTPGQGLQFLFEYFSETQRNKGNFPGRFSGRQFSNSRSEMNVSTLELGDSALYLCASSRGLDAGELFFGEGSRLTVL.

The gene calls are TRBV11-2 and TRBJ1-3, with D possibly matching TRBD1 (5 bases). The CDR3 sequence is 17 residues long. V was shortened by 5 bases and J by 0 bases, with 17 bases between the two germline ends. Germline CDR1 and CDR2: SGHAT and FQNNGV. The CDR3, as DNA: TGTGCCAGCAGCATAAGCCGGGGGGGAAACTCTGGAAACACCATATATTTT. Translation gives CASSISRGGNSGNTIYF.

This chain joins TRBV28 and TRBJ2-1, with D possibly being TRBD2 (6 bases). Trimming took off 4 bases at V and 1 base at J, with 11 bases between the two ends. Germline loops: CDR1 MDHEN, CDR2 SYDVKM. This CDR3 comprises 15 residues. DNA for the CDR3: TGTGCCAGCAGTTCGCCGGGAGCATCCTACAATGAGCAGTTCTTC. The encoded protein is CASSSPGASYNEQFF.

The V call is TRBV30, the J call TRBJ1-6; weak D call: TRBD1 (5 bases). The CDR3 runs 14 residues. Germline CDR1 is GTSNPN and CDR2 is SVGIG (reference sequence). V was shortened by 1 base and J by 10 bases, with 14 bases between the two germline ends. The CDR3 region is CAWSGPWDSSPLHF. CDR3 coding DNA: TGTGCCTGGAGTGGGCCCTGGGACTCATCACCCCTCCACTTT. The complete variable domain, with remaining parts taken from reference TRBV30 and TRBJ1-6, reads SQTIHQWPATLVQPVGSPLSLECTVEGTSNPNLYWYRQAAGRGLQLLFYSVGIGQISSEVPQNLSASRPQDRQFILSSKKLLLSDSGFYLCAWSGPWDSSPLHFGNGTRLTVT.